Following are 32 T cell receptor beta chains from one sample sequenced in a study of cytomegalovirus exposure and HLA in healthy donors. The PCR ran on 60 Vbeta and 13 Jbeta primers. Only in-frame clones appear in the TCRdb table, and some are missing; sequencing was by immunoSEQ multiplex PCR. The sample has more than 85,000 clones; roughly 80% are singletons. The sequenced sample consisted of PBMCs. The source of these receptors is a boy aged 10-17 years in good health and CMV-seronegative.

CDR3 nucleotide sequence: TGTGCCAGCAGCGTCGACATCAGCTCTGGAAACACCATATATTTT. This translates into CASSVDISSGNTIYF. The chain carries TRBV9 and TRBJ1-3; D not resolved. V was clipped by 2 bases and J by 0 bases, with 9 bases between them. Germline values: CDR1 SGDLS, CDR2 YYNGEE. The CDR3 runs 15 residues.

This clone is a singleton in its sample. This rearrangement joins TRBV7-6 to TRBJ2-7; no clear D. Germline V CDR1 and CDR2: SGHVS, FNYEAQ. This CDR3 is built from 14 residues. Trimming stripped 2 bases from V and 6 bases from J, with 14 bases between. The CDR3 sequence is CASSLNTFPGEQYF. For the CDR3, the DNA is TGTGCCAGCAGCTTAAACACATTCCCGGGCGAGCAGTACTTC. The full variable domain, rest sourced from reference TRBV7-6 and TRBJ2-7, is GAGVSQSPRYKVTKRGQDVALRCDPISGHVSLYWYRQALGQGPEFLTYFNYEAQQDKSGLPNDRFSAERPEGSISTLTIQRTEQRDSAMYRCASSLNTFPGEQYFGPGTRLTVT.

The table lists this clone with a few counts. The chain links TRBV6-4 to TRBJ2-1; 15 bases match TRBD2. V was clipped by 5 bases and J by 10 bases; unmatched bases: 3. Looked up from germline, CDR1 is MRHNA and CDR2 is SNTAGT. The CDR3 contains 14 residues. The CDR3 loop is CASSTGLAGGEQFF. CDR3 DNA sequence: TGTGCCAGCAGTACCGGACTAGCGGGGGGGGAGCAGTTCTTC.

This chain uses TRBV4-3 with TRBJ2-7; TRBD1 agrees at 8 bases. Germline CDR1 and CDR2: LGHNA and YSLEER. With V trimmed by 1 base and J by 2 bases, 7 bases remained unmatched. This CDR3 has 16 residues. CDR3 sequence (DNA): TGCGCCAGCAGCCAAGCTCGGACAGGGTGGGCCTACGAGCAGTACTTC. Translating gives CASSQARTGWAYEQYF.

This chain connects TRBV19 to TRBJ2-1; 9 bases agree with TRBD2. In germline, CDR1 is LNHDA, CDR2 SQIVND (reference sequence). The CDR3 extends over 14 amino acids. V trimming: 5 bases; J trimming: 9 bases; junction bases outside the gene matches: 8. The CDR3 protein is CASSSLAGAGEQFF. The CDR3 nucleotides read TGTGCCAGTAGTTCTTTAGCGGGAGCGGGTGAGCAGTTCTTC.

Comments on this clone: Different DNA sequences within this sample yield the same CDR3. The J gene is TRBJ2-1, the V gene TRBV28; TRBD2 aligns across 12 bases. CDR1 and CDR2 (germline): MDHEN, SYDVKM. This CDR3 has 14 amino acids. The junction had 3 bases not matched to a gene; V was cut back by 5 bases and J by 7 bases. DNA of the CDR3: TGTGCCAGCAGTCGACTAGCGGGAGTGAATGAGCAGTTCTTC. It encodes CASSRLAGVNEQFF.

V gene TRBV28 combines with J gene TRBJ1-1; 7 bases line up with TRBD1. The trim removed 2 bases at V and 5 bases at J, leaving 5 bases unmatched. This CDR3 contains 14 residues. Germline V gene lookup returns CDR1 MDHEN and CDR2 SYDVKM. The DNA for the CDR3 is TGTGCCAGCAGTTTAACGGGACAGAGAACTGAAGCTTTCTTT. As protein: CASSLTGQRTEAFF.

This clone was observed once. V gene TRBV28 combines with J gene TRBJ1-1; D remains unclear. Germline CDR1 reads MDHEN; CDR2 reads SYDVKM. Trimming removed 8 bases from V and 5 bases from J, with 15 bases in between. CDR3 length equals 13 residues. The CDR3 here is CASQIRGGTEAFF. The CDR3 nucleotides read TGTGCCAGCCAAATTCGGGGAGGGACTGAAGCTTTCTTT.

The chain carries TRBV4-3 and TRBJ2-7, with 13 bases fitting TRBD2. The germline V gene encodes CDR1 LGHNA and CDR2 YSLEER. There are 16 residues in the CDR3. The V and J ends lost 1 base and 4 bases, in that order; junction bases with no gene match: 4. For the CDR3, the DNA is TGCGCCAGCAGCCAAGGGACTAGCGGGGGACTTTACGAGCAGTACTTC. This encodes CASSQGTSGGLYEQYF.

The rearrangement joins TRBV28 to TRBJ1-2, with D possibly matching TRBD1 (5 bases). The V gene's germline CDR1 is MDHEN and CDR2 SYDVKM. Trimming took 5 bases from V and 8 from J, leaving 21 bases between them. CDR3 length equals 15 residues. DNA for the CDR3: TGTGCCAGCAGTCTCCTGGGAACGACGCAGGGAGGCTACACCTTC. Protein: CASSLLGTTQGGYTF.

This clone was counted a single time. The chain is built from TRBV9 and TRBJ2-1; maybe TRBD2 (6 bases). From germline, CDR1 is SGDLS and CDR2 YYNGEE. The V end lost 0 bases, the J end lost 1 base, and 26 bases lay between the germline ends. The CDR3 sequence is 21 residues long. CDR3 nucleotide sequence: TGTGCCAGCAGCGTAGCAATTCGAGCTGGGTGGCGGGGTGGGTCCTACAATGAGCAGTTCTTC. This translates into CASSVAIRAGWRGGSYNEQFF.

The chain is built from TRBV29-1 and TRBJ2-5; a weak D match, TRBD2 (7 bases). CDR1 SQVTM and CDR2 ANQGSEA come from the germline V gene. V lost 4 bases to trimming and J lost 1 base, with 10 bases between them. This CDR3 comprises 13 residues. The CDR3 coding sequence is TGCAGCGTTGGAGGGGGGGTCCAAGAGACCCAGTACTTC. Protein: CSVGGGVQETQYF.

The rearrangement joins TRBV29-1 to TRBJ2-7; 8 bases align to TRBD1. The CDR3 length is 15 residues. V gave up 0 bases and J gave up 3 bases; unmatched junction bases: 7. Germline V CDR1 and CDR2: SQVTM, ANQGSEA. CDR3 DNA sequence: TGCAGCGTTGAAGATGAGGACAGGGCGGGCTACGAGCAGTACTTC. It is translated as CSVEDEDRAGYEQYF.

The chain has TRBV4-3 and TRBJ2-3, with a possible D match to TRBD2 (5 bases). V dropped 4 bases and J dropped 3 bases, with 14 bases sitting between them. The length of the CDR3 is 15 residues. Germline assignment: CDR1 LGHNA and CDR2 YSLEER. CDR3 DNA sequence: TGCGCCAGCAGCCGGCAATACCCGGGGACAGATACGCAGTATTTT. This gives the protein CASSRQYPGTDTQYF.

The rearrangement uses TRBV29-1 and TRBJ1-1, with TRBD1 matching over 12 bases. Looked up from germline, CDR1 is SQVTM and CDR2 is ANQGSEA. V lost 6 bases, J lost 5 bases, and 4 bases stayed unmatched. CDR3 length: 13 residues. The CDR3 sequence: CSVGTGGRTEAFF. CDR3 DNA: TGCAGCGTGGGGACAGGGGGCCGGACTGAAGCTTTCTTT.

The rearrangement joins TRBV4-1 to TRBJ1-2; 8 positions match TRBD1. V lost 4 bases, J lost 6 bases, and 16 bases stayed unmatched. The CDR3 consists of 17 residues. The V gene's germline CDR1 is MGHRA and CDR2 YSYEKL. CDR3 residues: CASSLPFPQGGLNGYTF. In DNA, the CDR3 is TGCGCCAGCAGCCTACCGTTTCCACAGGGGGGGCTAAATGGCTACACCTTC.

This clone was seen only a few times. The chain uses TRBV5-6 and TRBJ1-5; a possible D gene is TRBD1 (5 bases). Trimming took 0 bases from V and 3 from J, leaving 10 bases between them. This CDR3 has 15 amino acids. CDR1 is SGHDT, CDR2 YYEEEE, per germline. The CDR3, as DNA: TGTGCCAGCAGCTTGGACGGGGGAAACAATCAGCCCCAGCATTTT. Residues: CASSLDGGNNQPQHF.

This clone has just a few counts. The chain has TRBV5-1 and TRBJ1-1, with a possible D match to TRBD1 (5 bases). CDR1 and CDR2 from the germline V gene are SGHRS and YFSETQ. V was cut by 2 bases and J by 0 bases, with 8 bases left in between. The CDR3 length is 14 residues. CDR3 nucleotides: TGCGCCAGCAGCTTAGGGGCCTTGAACACTGAAGCTTTCTTT. Protein sequence: CASSLGALNTEAFF.

Comments on this clone: At one boundary the junction diverges from the germline segment, which might be a read error. CDR3 residues: CAGSGSTDTQYF. The DNA of the CDR3 is TGTGCCGGGAGCGGGAGCACAGATACGCAGTATTTT. This chain links TRBV30 with TRBJ2-3, with a possible D match to TRBD2 (6 bases). CDR1 GTSNPN and CDR2 SVGIG come from the germline V gene (reference sequence). The length of the CDR3 is 12 residues.

The V and J genes are TRBV6-6 and TRBJ1-4; D gene uncertain. Germline CDR1 is MNHNY and CDR2 is SVGAGI (reference sequence). This CDR3 contains 11 residues. Between the trimmed V and J ends, which lost 5 bases and 5 bases, there was a span of 3 bases. The CDR3, as DNA: TGTGCCAGCAGTCTAAATGAAAAACTGTTTTTT. This translates into CASSLNEKLFF.

The genes are TRBV4-1 and TRBJ1-2; 8 positions agree with TRBD1. Germline V lookup: CDR1 MGHRA, CDR2 YSYEKL. There are 16 residues in the CDR3. V was pared by 1 base and J by 8 bases, with 12 bases of the junction left unmatched. Here the CDR3 reads CASSQVGTGKFFGYTF. The CDR3 bases are TGCGCCAGCAGCCAAGTCGGGACAGGAAAATTCTTCGGCTACACCTTC.

The rearrangement links TRBV28 to TRBJ1-5, with 9 nucleotides matching TRBD1. CDR3 size: 15 residues. The V gene end was trimmed by 3 bases and the J gene end by 7 bases; junction bases not matched to a gene: 7. CDR1 and CDR2 from the germline V gene are MDHEN and SYDVKM. The CDR3 DNA follows: TGTGCCAGCAGTTTGGGGACAGGGAGTGGACAGCCCCAGCATTTT. Translating it yields CASSLGTGSGQPQHF.

This clone showed up just a few times. The rearrangement joins TRBV5-6 to TRBJ1-1; TRBD1 might be the D (6 bases). CDR1 and CDR2 from the germline V gene are SGHDT and YYEEEE. Trimming removed 2 bases at V and 1 base at J, with 15 bases between. CDR3 length: 16 amino acids. Here the CDR3 DNA reads TGTGCCAGCAGCTTAATTCGCACAGGGTGGAACACTGAAGCTTTCTTT. As protein: CASSLIRTGWNTEAFF. The whole variable domain, remainder taken from reference TRBV5-6 and TRBJ1-1, is DAGVTQSPTHLIKTRGQQVTLRCSPKSGHDTVSWYQQALGQGPQFIFQYYEEEERQRGNFPDRFSGHQFPNYSSELNVNALLLGDSALYLCASSLIRTGWNTEAFFGQGTRLTVV.

V and J are TRBV5-1 and TRBJ1-1; the D is unclear. Deletions cut 1 base from V and 3 bases from J, with 4 bases between. Germline V gene lookup returns CDR1 SGHRS and CDR2 YFSETQ. The CDR3 totals 12 residues. In DNA, the CDR3 is TGCGCCAGCAGCTTGACGGACACTGAAGCTTTCTTT. This codes for CASSLTDTEAFF.

This clone was found once. V gene TRBV4-2 combines with J gene TRBJ2-1, with TRBD1 matching 8 bases. The CDR3 contains 12 residues. Germline V gene data show CDR1 as LGHNA and CDR2 as YNFKEQ. The V and J ends lost 8 bases and 4 bases, in that order; junction bases with no gene match: 1. The CDR3 DNA reads TGTGCCAGCCGGGACAGGTACAATGAGCAGTTCTTC. Its translation is CASRDRYNEQFF.

V gene TRBV4-2 combines with J gene TRBJ2-3; D possibly corresponds to TRBD2 (5 bases). The germline V gene encodes CDR1 LGHNA and CDR2 YNFKEQ. The CDR3 extends over 15 amino acids. The V gene lost 1 base and the J gene lost 5 bases, with 13 bases spanning the gap. DNA of the CDR3: TGTGCCAGCAGCCAAGTCCAAGGACTGGGAGATACGCAGTATTTT. Translated, it gives CASSQVQGLGDTQYF.

The gene calls are TRBV14 and TRBJ2-7; 9 nucleotides line up with TRBD1. Germline loops: CDR1 SGHDN, CDR2 FVKESK. Trimming at V came to 4 bases and at J to 5 bases, leaving 6 bases not matched to a gene. This CDR3 has 14 amino acids. The CDR3 reads CASSLRDRVNEQYF. CDR3 DNA: TGTGCCAGCAGCCTACGGGACAGGGTGAACGAGCAGTACTTC.

The chain carries TRBV7-2 and TRBJ2-5, with D perhaps TRBD2 (6 bases). The CDR3 has 14 amino acids. CDR1 is SGHTA and CDR2 is FQGNSA in the germline V gene. V dropped 5 bases and J dropped 5 bases, with 15 bases sitting between them. This chain's CDR3 is CASSPARGGETQYF. CDR3 sequence (DNA): TGTGCCAGCAGCCCGGCCCGTGGGGGGGAGACCCAGTACTTC.

This clone was seen more than once but under ten times. The V and J genes are TRBV5-1 and TRBJ1-1; D is unresolved. Trimming pared 2 bases from V and 4 bases from J, leaving 9 bases between. The germline V gene has CDR1 SGHRS and CDR2 YFSETQ. The CDR3 sequence is 13 residues long. The CDR3 loop reads CASSFGRGTEAFF. The CDR3 region has the DNA TGCGCCAGCAGCTTCGGGCGGGGCACTGAAGCTTTCTTT.

This clone was seen just once. The rearrangement links TRBV7-2 to TRBJ1-1, with D possibly being TRBD1 (6 bases). The CDR3 sequence is 14 residues long. Deletions cut 1 base from V and 4 bases from J, with 10 bases between. CDR1 and CDR2 (germline): SGHTA, FQGNSA. In DNA, the CDR3 is TGTGCCAGCAGCTTAGTTTCGACAGGCACTGAAGCTTTCTTT. As protein: CASSLVSTGTEAFF.

This clone came up a few times. V is TRBV7-9 and J is TRBJ2-3; a possible D gene is TRBD2 (5 bases). CDR3 size: 15 residues. Germline values: CDR1 SEHNR, CDR2 FQNEAQ (reference sequence). V was shortened by 7 bases and J by 0 bases, with 14 bases between the two germline ends. CDR3 sequence: CASTPGLASTDTQYF. The CDR3 bases are TGTGCCAGCACCCCAGGACTCGCTAGCACAGATACGCAGTATTTT.

The gene calls are TRBV5-6 and TRBJ2-1; no definite D call. In germline, CDR1 is SGHDT, CDR2 YYEEEE. The CDR3 has 12 residues. The V end lost 6 bases, the J end lost 9 bases, and 13 bases lay between the germline ends. CDR3 nucleotides: TGTGCCAGCACCCCCCGACTTGGTGAGCAGTTCTTC. It is translated as CASTPRLGEQFF.